This TCR beta chain was recorded in a study of PD-1 blockade in classical Hodgkin lymphoma. Every patient experienced relapse after autologous stem cell transplantation, and brentuximab vedotin exposure varied. Only in-frame clones appear in the TCRdb table, and some are missing; sequencing was by immunoSEQ multiplex PCR. The sample has 45,000 to 50,000 clones; 80% are singletons. The V gene's germline CDR1 is MNHNS and CDR2 SASEGT. The trim removed 6 bases at V and 7 bases at J, leaving 4 bases unmatched. The CDR3 consists of 13 residues. The receptor was derived from a human donor with classical Hodgkin lymphoma. The material sequenced was peripheral blood mononuclear cells (PBMCs), taken before the second cycle of nivolumab. V usage is TRBV6-1 and J usage is TRBJ2-1; 9 nucleotides align to TRBD2. This CDR3 is CASRPSGTNEQFF. DNA for the CDR3: TGTGCCAGCAGGCCTAGCGGGACGAATGAGCAGTTCTTC.